This T cell receptor beta chain was retrieved from a study of shared clonotypes between healthy human individuals. The germline V gene encodes CDR1 SGDLS and CDR2 YYNGEE. The CDR3 is made up of 15 amino acids. V lost 2 bases, J lost 9 bases, and 12 bases stayed unmatched. The method was immunoSEQ multiplex PCR; TCRdb's version includes in-frame clones alone and lacks a portion of them. The data hold about 1,500,000 clones, with 95% to 97% observed a single time. Memory CD4+ cells were the fraction left after CD45RA+ naive selection. This TCR was recovered from a man aged 25 to 45 in good health. The chain joins TRBV9 to TRBJ2-7; 9 positions match TRBD2. The sample comprised naive CD4+ T cells sorted from blood. Subset in this sample: CD45RA+ positively selected. As DNA, the CDR3 is TGTGCCAGCAGCGTGGGGGTAGCGGGGGCGGGGACGCAGTACTTC. This codes for CASSVGVAGAGTQYF.